This TCR beta chain was captured in a study of shared clonotypes between healthy human individuals. Whole-study results and caveats: Generally, naive subsets came out with larger estimated richness than memory subsets. For naive CD4 cells, around 5.1% of clonotypes were shared across a handful of donors.

Terminally differentiated effector memory CD45RA+ cells were excluded from the naive CD8 cells, which were CD45RO-negative and positively selected for CCR7. Points on this clone: The antigen remains undetermined.

Method: immunoSEQ multiplex PCR; TCRdb's copy keeps in-frame clones and lacks some. This table has millions of clones, roughly 91% appearing once. CDR3 size: 16 residues. Trimming pared 4 bases from V and 3 bases from J, leaving 21 bases between. Germline CDR1 is SQVTM and CDR2 is ANQGSEA. The sequencing input was naive CD8+ T cells from PBMCs. The sequence came from a young man in good health. Some clones in this sample may be carry-over from other donors' samples. The genes are TRBV29-1 and TRBJ1-2; D is unresolved. CDR3 loop: CSVAYSTTWPDYGYTF. The CDR3 DNA follows: TGCAGCGTTGCCTATAGTACCACTTGGCCAGACTATGGCTACACCTTC.